Shown below are 27 T cell receptor beta chains from a single sample sequenced in a study of preoperative IRX-2 immunotherapy in early breast cancer. Repertoires were generated with immunoSEQ multiplex PCR, while TCRdb's copy carries only in-frame clones and drops some. The data show 23,000 or so clones, with over 75% seen just once and approximately 9% held by the top ten. Treatment in this sample: preoperative locoregional IRX-2 cytokine immunotherapy. The sample in question was tumor tissue, obtained after IRX-2 immunotherapy. The receptors originated from a human donor with breast cancer.

The rearrangement joins TRBV19 to TRBJ2-7; D might be TRBD2 (5 bases). The CDR3 runs to 14 residues. Germline lookup yields CDR1 LNHDA and CDR2 SQIVND (reference sequence). V was trimmed by 7 bases and J by 2 bases, leaving 15 bases between them. The CDR3 loop reads CASTPPGSTYEQYF. In nucleotides, the CDR3 is TGTGCCAGTACCCCCCCGGGGTCAACCTACGAGCAGTACTTC.

The chain employs TRBV28 and TRBJ2-3; D might be TRBD1 (5 bases). Trimming removed 7 bases at V and 5 bases at J, with 16 bases between. The CDR3 totals 14 residues. Per germline, CDR1 MDHEN and CDR2 SYDVKM. CDR3 in amino acids: CASNFQTVLDTQYF. CDR3 in DNA: TGTGCCAGCAACTTCCAGACAGTTCTAGATACGCAGTATTTT.

This chain links TRBV28 with TRBJ2-3; 9 bases align to TRBD2. V was pared by 2 bases and J by 4 bases, with 7 bases of the junction left unmatched. The CDR3 runs 16 residues. Germline V gene data show CDR1 as MDHEN and CDR2 as SYDVKM. The CDR3 DNA is TGTGCCAGCAGTTTAGATGCGGCGGGAGGGGCAGATACGCAGTATTTT. Its translation: CASSLDAAGGADTQYF.

The V gene is TRBV6-1, the J gene TRBJ1-1, with D perhaps matching TRBD1 (6 bases). This CDR3 comprises 13 residues. Germline CDR1 MNHNS, CDR2 SASEGT. Trimming took off 4 bases at V and 5 bases at J, with 11 bases between the two ends. CDR3 bases: TGTGCCAGCAGTGCACAGGGTAATACTGAAGCTTTCTTT. Translating it yields CASSAQGNTEAFF.

The rearrangement joins TRBV18 to TRBJ1-3; 8 bases match TRBD1. Germline values: CDR1 KGHSH, CDR2 LQKENI. J lost 3 bases, V lost 1 base, and 5 bases had no gene match. CDR3 length: 16 amino acids. CDR3 DNA: TGTGCCAGCTCACCACAAGCAGGGGGCCTTGGAAACACCATATATTTT. Translation gives CASSPQAGGLGNTIYF.

V gene TRBV20-1 combines with J gene TRBJ2-1; tentative D call: TRBD2 (6 bases). V lost 5 bases and J 8 bases, leaving 10 bases between the germline ends. Germline lookup yields CDR1 DFQATT and CDR2 SNEGSKA (reference sequence). This CDR3 comprises 11 residues. The CDR3 DNA is TGCAGTGCTTTGACTAGTTATGAGCAGTTCTTC. It is translated as CSALTSYEQFF.

V gene TRBV19 combines with J gene TRBJ1-3, with TRBD1 matching 7 bases. CDR1 and CDR2 from the germline V gene are LNHDA and SQIVND (reference sequence). This CDR3 contains 14 residues. V shed 4 bases, J shed 2 bases, and the junction held 2 bases outside the gene matches. In DNA form, the CDR3 reads TGTGCCAGTAGTACACAGGGGACTGGAAACACCATATATTTT. It is translated as CASSTQGTGNTIYF.

V usage is TRBV30 and J usage is TRBJ1-1; D uncertain. The CDR3 consists of 13 residues. CDR1 GTSNPN and CDR2 SVGIG come from the germline V gene (reference sequence). Trimming shortened V by 2 bases and J by 1 base, and 8 bases separated the two germline ends. CDR3 in DNA: TGTGCCTGGAGTTCACAGACGAACACTGAAGCTTTCTTT. It encodes CAWSSQTNTEAFF. The full variable domain, completed using reference TRBV30 and TRBJ1-1, is SQTIHQWPATLVQPVGSPLSLECTVEGTSNPNLYWYRQAAGRGLQLLFYSVGIGQISSEVPQNLSASRPQDRQFILSSKKLLLSDSGFYLCAWSSQTNTEAFFGQGTRLTVV.

CDR3 DNA: TGTGCCAGCAGGAGGACAGGGGGCGAGGATCAGCCCCAGCATTTT. It encodes CASRRTGGEDQPQHF. The chain has TRBV5-5 and TRBJ1-5; 11 bases map to TRBD1. Per germline, CDR1 SGHKS and CDR2 YYEKEE (reference sequence). V trimming: 5 bases; J trimming: 5 bases; junction bases outside the gene matches: 6. The CDR3 totals 15 residues.

The chain joins TRBV25-1 to TRBJ2-4; D is unclear. Deletions cut 3 bases from V and 1 base from J, with 10 bases between. This CDR3 is built from 15 residues. Germline CDR1 MGHDK, CDR2 SYGVNS. CDR3 nucleotide sequence: TGTGCCAGCAGTGATCCCACGATGGCCAAAAACATTCAGTACTTC. Translation: CASSDPTMAKNIQYF.

The rearrangement uses TRBV19 and TRBJ1-5, with no clear D. CDR3 length: 14 amino acids. CDR1 LNHDA and CDR2 SQIVND come from the germline V gene (reference sequence). V lost 1 base and J lost 1, with 5 bases in between. The CDR3 region is CASSIGRSNQPQHF. In DNA, the CDR3 is TGTGCCAGTAGTATAGGTCGGAGCAATCAGCCCCAGCATTTT. Looking up the rest from reference TRBV19 and TRBJ1-5 gives the full variable domain: DGGITQSPKYLFRKEGQNVTLSCEQNLNHDAMYWYRQDPGQGLRLIYYSQIVNDFQKGDIAEGYSVSREKKESFPLTVTSAQKNPTAFYLCASSIGRSNQPQHFGDGTRLSIL.

The CDR3 nucleotides are TGTGCCAGCAGCTCAGGGACGGCCCAAGAGACCCAGTACTTC. Translating gives CASSSGTAQETQYF. This chain connects TRBV7-7 to TRBJ2-5; the D gene could be TRBD1 or TRBD2 (5 bases each). The CDR3 is made up of 14 amino acids. The germline V and J ends were trimmed by 4 bases and 1 base, with 10 bases remaining between them. Germline V gene sequence: CDR1 SSHAT, CDR2 FNYEAQ (reference sequence).

This chain's CDR3 is CASGREALSNQPQHF. The CDR3 DNA reads as TGTGCTAGTGGCCGGGAGGCCCTTAGCAATCAGCCCCAGCATTTT. The chain links TRBV12-5 to TRBJ1-5; D ambiguous. The V end lost 6 bases, the J end lost 0 bases, and 12 bases lay between the germline ends. In germline, CDR1 is LGHNT, CDR2 FRNRAP. The CDR3 covers 15 residues.

V gene TRBV19 combines with J gene TRBJ2-7; TRBD2 aligns across 10 bases. The germline V gene encodes CDR1 LNHDA and CDR2 SQIVND (reference sequence). The CDR3 sequence is 17 residues long. The V gene end was trimmed by 6 bases and the J gene end by 3 bases; junction bases not matched to a gene: 14. The CDR3 region is CASSPLPGSGGLYEQYF. For the CDR3, the DNA is TGTGCCAGTAGCCCTCTCCCGGGTAGCGGGGGGCTCTACGAGCAGTACTTC.

The chain has TRBV29-1 and TRBJ1-1; TRBD1 matches 10 bases. The CDR3 is 13 amino acids. Trimming removed 6 bases from V and 5 bases from J; junction bases left unmatched: 6. CDR1 and CDR2 from the germline V gene are SQVTM and ANQGSEA. CDR3 DNA: TGCAGCGTGGGGACAGGGGTGGGGACTGAAGCTTTCTTT. Its protein is CSVGTGVGTEAFF.

The chain carries TRBV6-1 and TRBJ1-2, with 8 bases matching TRBD1. Losses at the gene ends were 4 bases for V and 8 bases for J; bases not matched to a gene: 12. The CDR3 extends over 15 amino acids. Per germline, CDR1 MNHNS and CDR2 SASEGT. For the CDR3, the DNA is TGTGCCAGCAGTGTTCACCGGGACAGGCTTATCGGCTACACCTTC. It yields the protein CASSVHRDRLIGYTF.

As DNA, the CDR3 is TGTGCCAGCAGCCCCCAGACATTGGCAGATACGCAGTATTTT. Translated: CASSPQTLADTQYF. The chain uses TRBV11-2 and TRBJ2-3; D is unclear. The CDR3 contains 14 residues. Per germline, CDR1 SGHAT and CDR2 FQNNGV. V was shortened by 5 bases and J by 4 bases, with 13 bases between the two germline ends.

V is TRBV5-6 and J is TRBJ2-2; D ambiguous. The CDR3 runs 16 residues. Germline V CDR1 and CDR2: SGHDT, YYEEEE. Trimming shortened V by 4 bases and J by 4 bases, and 17 bases separated the two germline ends. This CDR3 reads CASSLYGSSLTGELFF. The CDR3 DNA follows: TGTGCCAGCAGCCTTTACGGCAGTTCTCTCACCGGGGAGCTGTTTTTT.

The chain has TRBV10-3 and TRBJ2-1; 12 bases are a match to TRBD2. Germline V gene data show CDR1 as ENHRY and CDR2 as SYGVKD. The CDR3 sequence is 14 residues long. V was clipped by 6 bases and J by 7 bases; unmatched bases: 4. DNA of the CDR3: TGTGCCATCAGCTCCGGGACTAGCGGGAATGAGCAGTTCTTC. Its protein product is CAISSGTSGNEQFF.

J is TRBJ2-7 and V is TRBV9, with 7 bases lining up with TRBD1. Per the germline V gene, CDR1 is SGDLS and CDR2 is YYNGEE. The CDR3 loop spans 14 amino acids. V gave up 0 bases and J gave up 2 bases; unmatched junction bases: 2. CDR3 protein: CASSVAGQPYEQYF. CDR3 bases: TGTGCCAGCAGCGTAGCGGGACAGCCCTACGAGCAGTACTTC.

V usage is TRBV7-8 and J usage is TRBJ2-5; D gene ambiguous. The CDR3 totals 15 residues. Germline loops: CDR1 SGHVS, CDR2 FQNEAQ. V dropped 1 base and J dropped 5 bases, with 14 bases sitting between them. CDR3 sequence reads: CASSLESQHGETQYF. For the CDR3, the DNA is TGTGCCAGCAGCTTAGAGTCCCAGCATGGGGAGACCCAGTACTTC.

This clone has just one count. V is TRBV28 and J is TRBJ1-3; D gene unclear. This CDR3 is built from 13 residues. The germline V and J ends were trimmed by 6 bases and 5 bases, with 11 bases remaining between them. CDR1 is MDHEN, CDR2 SYDVKM, per germline. CDR3 nucleotides: TGTGCCAGCAGATCACCTCAAAGAAACACCATATATTTT. Protein: CASRSPQRNTIYF.

V usage is TRBV20-1 and J usage is TRBJ2-5, with D unclear. The germline V and J ends were trimmed by 3 bases and 2 bases, with 4 bases remaining between them. Germline V gene data show CDR1 as DFQATT and CDR2 as SNEGSKA (reference sequence). The CDR3 consists of 11 residues. The CDR3 sequence is CSASRQETQYF. In nucleotides, the CDR3 is TGCAGTGCTAGTCGGCAAGAGACCCAGTACTTC.

The chain employs TRBV9 and TRBJ1-2, with TRBD1 identical over 7 bases. The germline V gene encodes CDR1 SGDLS and CDR2 YYNGEE. The J segment lost 4 bases and the V segment lost 4 bases, leaving 4 bases of the junction unmatched. The CDR3 consists of 13 residues. The CDR3, as DNA: TGTGCCAGCAGCAACGGACAGGCCTATGGCTACACCTTC. Encoded protein: CASSNGQAYGYTF.

This chain connects TRBV4-1 to TRBJ1-2, with D tentatively TRBD1 (5 bases). Germline V gene data show CDR1 as MGHRA and CDR2 as YSYEKL. The CDR3 has 15 residues. The V end was cut by 6 bases, the J end by 0 bases, with 14 bases between. The CDR3 is CASSPGPPANYGYTF. In DNA, the CDR3 is TGCGCCAGCAGTCCGGGACCGCCAGCTAACTATGGCTACACCTTC.

This clone was seen just once. This chain links TRBV2 with TRBJ2-1; 10 positions agree with TRBD2. CDR1 and CDR2 (germline): SNHLY, FYNNEI. Unmatched junction bases numbered 3, after V lost 6 bases and J lost 4 bases. This CDR3 comprises 14 residues. CDR3 nucleotide sequence: TGTGCCAGCAGACTAGCGGGAAGATACAATGAGCAGTTCTTC. As protein: CASRLAGRYNEQFF.

This clone was recorded a few times. The chain links TRBV29-1 to TRBJ1-1, with D uncertain. The length of the CDR3 is 13 residues. Trimming removed 6 bases from V and 2 bases from J, with 13 bases in between. The germline V gene encodes CDR1 SQVTM and CDR2 ANQGSEA. Written as DNA, the CDR3 is TGCAGCGTGCGCTCGGTGGGAAACACTGAAGCTTTCTTT. Its translation is CSVRSVGNTEAFF.